This TCR beta chain derives from a study of high-grade serous ovarian cancer treatment subgroups. Points from the study as a whole: Clonal relatedness tracked neoantigen level, and by trend copy number and mutation load. Without spatial data, bulk sequencing limits insight into HGSC tumor diversity. Tumors within one patient showed repertoire similarity of about 0.095 to 0.79.

Only in-frame clones appear in the TCRdb table, and some are missing; sequencing was by immunoSEQ multiplex PCR. In the table there are about 8,000 clones, about 60% of which are singletons. As concerns this clone: Its specificity is unknown.

The tumor samples were collected prior to definitive surgery or chemotherapy. Specimen: tumor tissue. The source of this sequence is a human donor with high-grade serous ovarian cancer.

The CDR3 region has the DNA TGTGCCAGCAGCTTTCGGAAGGGTGGAGAGCAGTACTTC. Translating gives CASSFRKGGEQYF. This chain uses TRBV11-1 with TRBJ2-7; D gene unclear. Germline V gene lookup returns CDR1 SGHAT and CDR2 FQDESV (reference sequence). Deletions cut 3 bases from V and 7 bases from J, with 13 bases between. This CDR3 comprises 13 residues.